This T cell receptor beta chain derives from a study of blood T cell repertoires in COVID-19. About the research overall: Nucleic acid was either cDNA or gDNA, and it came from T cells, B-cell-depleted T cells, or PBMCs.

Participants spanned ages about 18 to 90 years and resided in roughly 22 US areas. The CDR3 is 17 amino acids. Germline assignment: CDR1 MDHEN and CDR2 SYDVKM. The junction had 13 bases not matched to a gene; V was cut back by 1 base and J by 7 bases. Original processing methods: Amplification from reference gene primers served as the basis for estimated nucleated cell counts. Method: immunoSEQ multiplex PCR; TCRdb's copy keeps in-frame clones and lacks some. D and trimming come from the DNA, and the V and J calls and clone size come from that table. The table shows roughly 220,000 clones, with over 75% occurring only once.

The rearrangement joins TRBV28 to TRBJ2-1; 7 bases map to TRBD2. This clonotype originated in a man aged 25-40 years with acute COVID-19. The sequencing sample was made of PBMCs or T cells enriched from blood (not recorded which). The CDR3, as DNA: TGTGCCAGCAGTTTATCCCCCGGGGGGAGGAAAGGGAATGAGCAGTTCTTC. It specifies CASSLSPGGRKGNEQFF.